The 26 T cell receptor beta chains below come from one sample, sequenced in a study of cytomegalovirus exposure and HLA in healthy donors. PCR amplification relied on 60 Vbeta primers (plus 13 Jbeta primers). Profiling relied on immunoSEQ multiplex PCR, and the TCRdb table lists in-frame clones only, not all of them. The table records approximately 210,000 clones, 87% of them present only once. The sequencing sample was made of PBMCs. Receptors originate from a man in his thirties or forties in good health and CMV-seronegative.

Of note for this clone: The germline gene is not matched at one end of the junction; a read error may be the cause. Other DNA sequences in this sample translate to the same CDR3. The chain recombines TRBV4-2 with TRBJ1-2; TRBD1 might be the D (5 bases). The CDR3 is 14 residues long. The germline CDR1 and CDR2 sequences are LGHNA and YNFKEQ. CDR3 region: CASSQESGNYGYTF. The CDR3 DNA is TGTGCCAGCAGCCAAGAGTCAGGGAACTACGGCTACACCTTC.

The chain joins TRBV4-3 to TRBJ2-7, with D possibly matching TRBD2 (6 bases). Trimming took off 5 bases at V and 5 bases at J, with 13 bases between the two ends. This CDR3 contains 13 residues. Germline loops: CDR1 LGHNA, CDR2 YSLEER. The DNA for the CDR3 is TGCGCCAGCAGCTGGGACTTGAGGAACGAGCAGTACTTC. Protein product: CASSWDLRNEQYF.

This clone was detected once. The CDR3 DNA reads TGTGCCAGCAGCCAAGCCTTAACCGGGTCCGGCGGTCAGCCCCAGCATTTT. Translated, it gives CASSQALTGSGGQPQHF. The chain combines TRBV4-2 with TRBJ1-5; no firm D call. The CDR3 extends over 17 amino acids. Trimming cost V 1 base and J 6 bases, with 19 bases left between them. CDR1 LGHNA and CDR2 YNFKEQ come from the germline V gene.

The table lists this clone with a few counts. V usage is TRBV28 and J usage is TRBJ2-1, with TRBD1 as a possible D gene (6 bases). This CDR3 comprises 15 residues. In germline, CDR1 is MDHEN, CDR2 SYDVKM. V lost 3 bases and J lost 8, with 17 bases in between. CDR3 coding DNA: TGTGCCAGCAGTTTTGGCCAGGGGTCTGGGGATGAGCAGTTCTTC. It translates to CASSFGQGSGDEQFF.

The sample holds one count of this clone. The chain is built from TRBV5-4 and TRBJ2-5; TRBD2 aligns across 9 bases. The CDR3 has 15 amino acids. V lost 0 bases, J lost 7 bases, and 7 bases stayed unmatched. Germline V gives CDR1 SGHNT, CDR2 YYREEE (reference sequence). CDR3 sequence (DNA): TGTGCCAGCAGCTTGGGGCGGGGGGGCCGGGTGACCCAGTACTTC. Amino acid sequence: CASSLGRGGRVTQYF.

The V and J genes are TRBV30 and TRBJ1-1; D is uncertain. The V end was cut by 3 bases, the J end by 10 bases, with 27 bases between. The CDR3 is 16 residues long. CDR1 and CDR2 from the germline V gene are GTSNPN and SVGIG (reference sequence). The DNA for the CDR3 is TGTGCCTGGAGGGGGATCCCGCAGGCTAGCCGAGGAAGAGCTTTCTTT. Protein: CAWRGIPQASRGRAFF.

This clone showed up just a few times. The chain recombines TRBV6-5 with TRBJ2-7; 8 bases agree with TRBD1. This CDR3 is built from 15 residues. The V segment lost 6 bases and the J segment 1 base; nucleotides outside the gene matches: 8. Germline V CDR1 and CDR2: MNHEY, SVGAGI. In DNA form, the CDR3 reads TGTGCCAGCAGCCCGAGACAGGGGCTATCCTACGAGCAGTACTTC. Amino acids: CASSPRQGLSYEQYF.

The rearrangement uses TRBV19 and TRBJ2-1, with 10 bases lining up with TRBD2. V lost 10 bases to trimming and J lost 4 bases; unmatched junction nucleotides: 10. The CDR3 totals 15 residues. The germline V gene has CDR1 LNHDA and CDR2 SQIVND (reference sequence). CDR3 bases: TGTGCCACAGGAGCGGGAGGGCCGGATTACAATGAGCAGTTCTTC. It is translated as CATGAGGPDYNEQFF.

V is TRBV18 and J is TRBJ1-5, with D possibly being TRBD1 (5 bases). The V gene's germline CDR1 is KGHSH and CDR2 LQKENI. This CDR3 is 16 amino acids long. V lost 2 bases, J lost 6 bases, and 17 bases lay in between. DNA for the CDR3: TGTGCCAGCTCACCATCTGCTCAGGGAGGAGGTCAGCCCCAGCATTTT. As protein: CASSPSAQGGGQPQHF.

The chain combines TRBV2 with TRBJ1-2, with TRBD1 matching 9 bases. CDR1 is SNHLY, CDR2 FYNNEI, per germline. V was pared by 8 bases and J by 0 bases, with 16 bases of the junction left unmatched. This CDR3 contains 18 residues. The CDR3 bases are TGTGCCAGCTTAGGTACCCGGGACAGGGCAACCTCTAACTATGGCTACACCTTC. Its protein is CASLGTRDRATSNYGYTF. Full variable domain (outside the CDR3, taken from reference TRBV2 and TRBJ1-2): EPEVTQTPSHQVTQMGQEVILRCVPISNHLYFYWYRQILGQKVEFLVSFYNNEISEKSEIFDDQFSVERPDGSNFTLKIRSTKLEDSAMYFCASLGTRDRATSNYGYTFGSGTRLTVV.

The chain has TRBV19 and TRBJ1-2; 9 bases are a match to TRBD1. The CDR3 spans 15 residues. With V trimmed by 4 bases and J by 4 bases, 7 bases remained unmatched. Germline lookup yields CDR1 LNHDA and CDR2 SQIVND (reference sequence). Written as DNA, the CDR3 is TGTGCCAGTAGTACCCCTCGACAGGGGGGCTATGGCTACACCTTC. Its protein is CASSTPRQGGYGYTF.

V gene TRBV18 combines with J gene TRBJ1-3; 7 bases map to TRBD1. Germline V CDR1 and CDR2: KGHSH, LQKENI. The length of the CDR3 is 21 residues. V shed 3 bases, J shed 2 bases, and the junction held 22 bases outside the gene matches. The DNA of the CDR3 is TGTGCCAGCTCACCGATCACATCGGGGGTATACCGGGACAGACCTGGAAACACCATATATTTT. This gives the protein CASSPITSGVYRDRPGNTIYF.

This clone was seen a few times. The V and J genes are TRBV4-2 and TRBJ2-3; 9 bases align to TRBD2. V shed 0 bases and J 4 bases; nucleotides not matched to a gene: 5. The CDR3 covers 16 residues. Germline lookup yields CDR1 LGHNA and CDR2 YNFKEQ. The CDR3 is CASSQDGLAGPDTQYF. Written as DNA, the CDR3 is TGTGCCAGCAGCCAAGATGGCCTAGCGGGGCCAGATACGCAGTATTTT.

The chain carries TRBV14 and TRBJ2-7; 12 bases agree with TRBD1. The trim removed 3 bases at V and 7 bases at J, leaving 10 bases unmatched. The CDR3 is 16 amino acids. The germline V gene has CDR1 SGHDN and CDR2 FVKESK. CDR3 in amino acids: CASSQPPGQGAGEQYF. CDR3 nucleotide sequence: TGTGCCAGCAGCCAGCCACCGGGACAGGGGGCAGGAGAGCAGTACTTC.

V is TRBV5-4 and J is TRBJ2-7; 8 nucleotides agree with TRBD1. Germline CDR1 reads SGHNT; CDR2 reads YYREEE (reference sequence). V lost 4 bases, J lost 8 bases, and 5 bases stayed unmatched. The length of the CDR3 is 12 residues. In DNA, the CDR3 is TGTGCCAGCAGCCTAGGACAGGGACAGCAGTACTTC. This codes for CASSLGQGQQYF. The full variable domain, its missing parts supplied by reference TRBV5-4 and TRBJ2-7, is ETGVTQSPTHLIKTRGQQVTLRCSSQSGHNTVSWYQQALGQGPQFIFQYYREEENGRGNFPPRFSGLQFPNYSSELNVNALELDDSALYLCASSLGQGQQYFGPGTRLTVT.

This chain connects TRBV7-9 to TRBJ2-3, with 12 bases fitting TRBD2. Looked up from germline, CDR1 is SEHNR and CDR2 is FQNEAQ (reference sequence). The V segment lost 1 base and the J segment 4 bases; nucleotides outside the gene matches: 3. CDR3 length: 16 residues. CDR3: CASSLGTSGISDTQYF. CDR3 nucleotides: TGTGCCAGCAGCTTAGGGACTAGCGGGATCTCAGATACGCAGTATTTT.

The V call is TRBV4-2, the J call TRBJ2-5; 10 bases map to TRBD1. The end of the DNA fits TRBJ2-7 better, so the J call may be wrong. Germline loops: CDR1 LGHNA, CDR2 YNFKEQ. This CDR3 is built from 16 residues. The CDR3 loop reads CASSQPRGTGDYEQYF. The DNA for the CDR3 is TGTGCCAGCAGCCAACCAAGGGGGACAGGGGACTACGAGCAGTACTTC.

V and J are TRBV11-2 and TRBJ2-6; perhaps TRBD1 as D (6 bases). The CDR3 has 18 residues. V was pared by 0 bases and J by 0 bases, with 12 bases between. Germline CDR1 reads SGHAT; CDR2 reads FQNNGV. DNA for the CDR3: TGTGCCAGCAGCTTAGAAAGGGGACAATACTCTGGGGCCAACGTCCTGACTTTC. This codes for CASSLERGQYSGANVLTF.

This clone was observed once. The chain joins TRBV25-1 to TRBJ2-1; D remains unclear. This CDR3 spans 16 amino acids. Trimming took off 6 bases at V and 5 bases at J, with 20 bases between the two ends. Germline lookup yields CDR1 MGHDK and CDR2 SYGVNS. The CDR3 here is CASSDASGSQNNEQFF. CDR3 sequence (DNA): TGTGCCAGCAGCGACGCCTCCGGGTCCCAGAACAATGAGCAGTTCTTC.

The rearrangement joins TRBV28 to TRBJ2-1; TRBD1 matches at 8 bases. V shed 6 bases and J 4 bases; nucleotides not matched to a gene: 5. The CDR3 has 14 residues. Germline loops: CDR1 MDHEN, CDR2 SYDVKM. Written as DNA, the CDR3 is TGTGCCAGCAGATTACAGGGGGGTTACAATGAGCAGTTCTTC. Translation: CASRLQGGYNEQFF. Complete variable domain (other parts from reference TRBV28 and TRBJ2-1): DVKVTQSSRYLVKRTGEKVFLECVQDMDHENMFWYRQDPGLGLRLIYFSYDVKMKEKGDIPEGYSVSREKKERFSLILESASTNQTSMYLCASRLQGGYNEQFFGPGTRLTVL.

This clone occurred a few times. A read error may produce the germline difference seen at one junction end. The chain has TRBV7-9 and TRBJ2-3; D call uncertain. In germline, CDR1 is SEHNR, CDR2 FQNEAQ (reference sequence). The CDR3 extends over 11 amino acids. The CDR3 region has the DNA TGTTCCAGCACCTCAGAAGATACGCAGTATTTT. Residues: CSSTSEDTQYF.

The chain carries TRBV6-5 and TRBJ1-3, with TRBD1 as a possible D gene (6 bases). This CDR3 is 15 amino acids long. The germline V gene has CDR1 MNHEY and CDR2 SVGAGI. With 6 bases removed from V and 0 bases from J, the gap between germline ends came to 12 bases. The CDR3: CASRKGTYSGNTIYF. The CDR3 nucleotides are TGTGCCAGCAGGAAAGGGACATACTCTGGAAACACCATATATTTT.

This chain links TRBV27 with TRBJ2-1; TRBD1 matches 7 bases. The CDR3 totals 17 residues. J was trimmed by 9 bases and V by 8 bases; bases with no gene match: 22. Germline V gene sequence: CDR1 MNHEY, CDR2 SMNVEV (reference sequence). In DNA form, the CDR3 reads TGTGCCAGCGGAATAGGCAGGGGGTTTGTGGCCTGGAGTGAGCAGTTCTTC. It encodes CASGIGRGFVAWSEQFF.

This clone appeared once. Other DNA sequences in the same sample also yield this CDR3. The gene calls are TRBV7-2 and TRBJ2-7; D is unresolved. This CDR3 contains 13 residues. Looked up from germline, CDR1 is SGHTA and CDR2 is FQGNSA. Trimming took off 1 base at V and 4 bases at J, with 8 bases between the two ends. CDR3 nucleotides: TGTGCCAGCAGCTTAGGGGCTGGATACGAGCAGTACTTC. Amino acid sequence: CASSLGAGYEQYF.

To note about this clone: The sample carries other DNA sequences with the same CDR3. The chain employs TRBV9 and TRBJ2-5, with D perhaps matching TRBD2 (6 bases). Trimming cost V 0 bases and J 0 bases, with 12 bases left between them. There are 16 residues in the CDR3. Per the germline V gene, CDR1 is SGDLS and CDR2 is YYNGEE. The CDR3 region has the DNA TGTGCCAGCAGCGTAGGGGTTCGGGACTACCAAGAGACCCAGTACTTC. Encoded protein: CASSVGVRDYQETQYF.

This clone was observed once. The DNA of the CDR3 is TGTGCCAGCAGCTTACGACAGGGAGCGGGGGGGACCACAGATACGCAGTATTTT. Its translation is CASSLRQGAGGTTDTQYF. V and J are TRBV7-8 and TRBJ2-3, with 10 positions matching TRBD2. The CDR3 has 18 residues. Germline-derived CDR1 and CDR2 are SGHVS and FQNEAQ. V lost 2 bases to trimming and J lost 2 bases; unmatched junction nucleotides: 10.